The clone carrying this TCR beta chain was seen a handful of times. The antigen remains undetermined. These data are taken from a study of T cell responses to AZD1222 COVID-19 vaccine. Study details: Second-dose recipients at about 4 or about 12 weeks were treated as one pooled group.

Regarding the study as a whole: Clonal diversity may have been underestimated in mostly white British donors. Rises in breadth and depth of Spike-specific TCRs came after two AZD1222 doses.

V lost 5 bases and J lost 0, with 19 bases in between. Germline CDR1 SGHTA, CDR2 FQGTGA. CDR3 length: 17 amino acids. Clones were sequenced by immunoSEQ multiplex PCR, and TCRdb holds only the in-frame ones, with some missing. The top ten hold approximately 17% of the sample, which has some 150,000 clones, 90% seen once. This chain links TRBV7-3 with TRBJ1-1, with D maybe TRBD1 (5 bases). The starting material was peripheral blood, obtained on day 0 of AZD1222 vaccination. The sequence came from an adult in good health. Written as DNA, the CDR3 is TGTGCCAGCAGCCCTTCTGCCGGGACGCCTATGAACACTGAAGCTTTCTTT. This encodes CASSPSAGTPMNTEAFF. Filled out from reference TRBV7-3 and TRBJ1-1, the complete variable domain reads GAGVSQTPSNKVTEKGKYVELRCDPISGHTALYWYRQSLGQGPEFLIYFQGTGAADDSGLPNDRFFAVRPEGSVSTLKIQRTERGDSAVYLCASSPSAGTPMNTEAFFGQGTRLTVV.